This T cell receptor beta chain was identified in a study of cytotoxic CD8 clonotypes in ibrutinib-treated CLL. Method: immunoSEQ multiplex PCR; TCRdb's copy keeps in-frame clones and lacks some. This table has under 35,000 clones, more than 65% appearing once. The ends lost 1 base at V and 5 bases at J; junction bases unmatched: 4. The CDR3 spans 15 residues. In germline, CDR1 is LNHNV, CDR2 YYDKDF (reference sequence). The chain is built from TRBV15 and TRBJ1-4; 7 nucleotides agree with TRBD1. The source of this sequence is a human donor with chronic lymphocytic leukemia. This sample comprised PBMCs, obtained after 24 months of ibrutinib treatment. CDR3 sequence: CATSRAGTANEKLFF. In DNA, the CDR3 is TGTGCCACCAGCAGAGCCGGGACAGCAAATGAAAAACTGTTTTTT.